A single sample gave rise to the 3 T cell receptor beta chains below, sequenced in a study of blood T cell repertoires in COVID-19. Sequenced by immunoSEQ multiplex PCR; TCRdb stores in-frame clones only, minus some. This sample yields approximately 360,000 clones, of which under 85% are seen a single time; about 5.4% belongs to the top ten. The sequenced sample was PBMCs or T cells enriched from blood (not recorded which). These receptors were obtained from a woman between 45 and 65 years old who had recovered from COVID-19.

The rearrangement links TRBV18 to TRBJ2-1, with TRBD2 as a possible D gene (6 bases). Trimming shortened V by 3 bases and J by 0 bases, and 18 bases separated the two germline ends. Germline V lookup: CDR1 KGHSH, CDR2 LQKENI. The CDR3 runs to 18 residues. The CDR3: CASSPWGEAGSSYNEQFF. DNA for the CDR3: TGTGCCAGCTCACCCTGGGGCGAAGCGGGTAGCTCCTACAATGAGCAGTTCTTC. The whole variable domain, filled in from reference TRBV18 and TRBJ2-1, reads NAGVMQNPRHLVRRRGQEARLRCSPMKGHSHVYWYRQLPEEGLKFMVYLQKENIIDESGMPKERFSAEFPKEGPSILRIQQVVRGDSAAYFCASSPWGEAGSSYNEQFFGPGTRLTVL.

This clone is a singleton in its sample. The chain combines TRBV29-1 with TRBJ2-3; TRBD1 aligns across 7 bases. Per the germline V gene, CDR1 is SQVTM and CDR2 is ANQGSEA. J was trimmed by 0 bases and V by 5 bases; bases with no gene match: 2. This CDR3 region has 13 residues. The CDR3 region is CSVKGQSTDTQYF. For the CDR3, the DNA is TGCAGCGTTAAGGGACAGAGCACAGATACGCAGTATTTT.

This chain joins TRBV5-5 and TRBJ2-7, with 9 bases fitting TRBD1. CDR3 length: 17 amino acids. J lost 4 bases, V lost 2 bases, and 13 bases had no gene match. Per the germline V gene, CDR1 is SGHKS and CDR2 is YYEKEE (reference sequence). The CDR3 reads CASSLISSGTGSYEQYF. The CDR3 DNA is TGTGCCAGCAGCTTAATATCTTCCGGGACAGGGTCGTACGAGCAGTACTTC.